The 27 T cell receptor beta chains below come from one sample, sequenced in a study of CD8 T cells in Susac syndrome. RNA was extracted with the RNeasy kit, and a quantity of roughly 0.5 to 1 ug was reverse transcribed using random hexamers. TCRdb reprocessed the immunoSEQ multiplex PCR reads with MiXCR, giving one entry per CDR3 protein. This repertoire shows under 200,000 distinct CDR3 sequences, roughly 94% found once; its top ten account for roughly 0.12%. Sequencing was done on a sample of CD4+ T cells from PBMCs. Receptors originate from a human donor with Susac syndrome.

The rearrangement links TRBV30 to TRBJ1-2; 7 nucleotides agree with TRBD1. Germline trimming cut 3 bases from V and 4 bases from J; bases unmatched to any gene: 11. Germline values: CDR1 GTSNPN, CDR2 SVGIG (reference sequence). This CDR3 comprises 15 residues. CDR3 in amino acids: CAWRTQGNGGYGYTF. As DNA, the CDR3 is TGTGCCTGGAGGACACAGGGGAACGGAGGCTATGGCTACACCTTC.

The chain is built from TRBV20-1 and TRBJ2-1; 9 bases are a match to TRBD2. J gave up 8 bases and V 0 bases, and 8 bases lay outside the gene matches. CDR1 is DFQATT, CDR2 SNEGSKA, per germline (reference sequence). The CDR3 is 15 residues long. The CDR3 DNA reads TGCAGTGCTAGAGATGCTAGCGGGGCTGGGGATGAGCAGTTCTTC. This translates into CSARDASGAGDEQFF.

The rearrangement links TRBV25-1 to TRBJ1-4; no clear D. The CDR3 is 15 residues long. The germline V gene encodes CDR1 MGHDK and CDR2 SYGVNS. V was cut by 2 bases and J by 3 bases, with 10 bases left in between. For the CDR3, the DNA is TGTGCCAGCAGTGAAGAGGCAGCCGCTAATGAAAAACTGTTTTTT. Its translation is CASSEEAAANEKLFF. The complete variable domain, with remaining parts taken from reference TRBV25-1 and TRBJ1-4, reads EADIYQTPRYLVIGTGKKITLECSQTMGHDKMYWYQQDPGMELHLIHYSYGVNSTEKGDLSSESTVSRIRTEHFPLTLESARPSHTSQYLCASSEEAAANEKLFFGSGTQLSVL.

V is TRBV12-3 or TRBV12-4 and J is TRBJ2-7; 8 nucleotides agree with TRBD1. The CDR3 sequence is 14 residues long. After removal of 2 bases from V and 6 bases from J, the junction contained 6 bases not matched to a gene. CDR3 nucleotide sequence: TGTGCCAGCAGTTTACAGGGGGCGCGGATCGAGCAGTACTTC. Translation: CASSLQGARIEQYF.

J is TRBJ2-2 and V is TRBV12-3 or TRBV12-4, with D perhaps matching TRBD2 (6 bases). The CDR3 has 15 amino acids. V was pared by 10 bases and J by 4 bases, with 19 bases between. Here the CDR3 reads CATTPQAGRTGELFF. The CDR3, as DNA: TGTGCCACCACCCCCCAGGCGGGGCGCACCGGGGAGCTGTTTTTT.

The chain joins TRBV4-1 to TRBJ1-5, with D possibly TRBD1 on 5 matching bases. The V and J ends lost 2 bases and 4 bases respectively, with 24 bases between them. This CDR3 contains 19 residues. CDR1 and CDR2 from the germline V gene are MGHRA and YSYEKL. CDR3 bases: TGCGCCAGCAGCCAAAAACACCGGACGGTAGAAGGGGCAAATCAGCCCCAGCATTTT. Its protein is CASSQKHRTVEGANQPQHF.

The chain is built from TRBV6-2 or TRBV6-3 and TRBJ1-5; perhaps TRBD1 as D (5 bases). Germline CDR1 is MNHEY and CDR2 is SVGEGT. CDR3 length: 14 amino acids. The germline V and J ends were trimmed by 7 bases and 3 bases, with 13 bases remaining between them. Written as DNA, the CDR3 is TGTGCCAGCACCACGGGACGGTACAATCAGCCCCAGCATTTT. Its translation is CASTTGRYNQPQHF.

CDR3 sequence (DNA): TGCAGCGCATTGGACGTCTATGGCTACACCTTC. This codes for CSALDVYGYTF. The V and J genes are TRBV29-1 and TRBJ1-2; D is unclear. This CDR3 has 11 residues. CDR1 and CDR2 (germline): SQVTM, ANQGSEA. Deletions cut 7 bases from V and 4 bases from J, with 10 bases between.

This clonotype was seen only once. The V gene is TRBV30, the J gene TRBJ1-1; 8 positions agree with TRBD1. The CDR3 is made up of 13 amino acids. V lost 4 bases and J lost 4; bases outside the gene matches: 5. Per the germline V gene, CDR1 is GTSNPN and CDR2 is SVGIG (reference sequence). CDR3 coding DNA: TGTGCCTGGAAGCAGGGGGCTGCCACTGAAGCTTTCTTT. Amino acids: CAWKQGAATEAFF.

The chain couples TRBV4-2 to TRBJ2-7; D is perhaps TRBD2 (6 bases). There are 12 residues in the CDR3. V lost 5 bases to trimming and J lost 5 bases, with 10 bases between them. Per germline, CDR1 LGHNA and CDR2 YNFKEQ. The CDR3 loop is CASSSRGDEQYF. The CDR3, as DNA: TGTGCCAGCAGCTCCCGCGGGGACGAGCAGTACTTC.

The chain employs TRBV7-9 and TRBJ2-5; 12 positions agree with TRBD2. Trimming removed 5 bases from V and 3 bases from J; junction bases left unmatched: 4. The germline gives CDR1 SEHNR, CDR2 FQNEAQ (reference sequence). The CDR3 runs to 15 residues. CDR3 coding DNA: TGTGCCAGCAGCCGCCGACTAGCGGGGGAAGAGACCCAGTACTTC. As protein: CASSRRLAGEETQYF.

The gene calls are TRBV7-2 and TRBJ2-6; D is ambiguous. In germline, CDR1 is SGHTA, CDR2 FQGNSA. The CDR3 extends over 13 amino acids. The ends were cut back, 2 bases at V and 9 bases at J, with 8 bases in the middle. In nucleotides, the CDR3 is TGTGCCAGCAGCTTACAGGTTAGCAACGTCCTGACTTTC. As protein: CASSLQVSNVLTF.

The chain is built from TRBV23-1 and TRBJ2-5; 9 positions match TRBD1. TRBV23-1 is treated as an ORF (open reading frame) with a function not yet certain. The CDR3 loop spans 16 amino acids. Trimming removed 6 bases from V and 2 bases from J; junction bases left unmatched: 10. The CDR3 sequence: CASSEGTGCRQETQYF. The DNA for the CDR3 is TGCGCCAGCAGCGAAGGGACAGGGTGTCGGCAAGAGACCCAGTACTTC.

V and J are TRBV9 and TRBJ2-3, with 13 bases matching TRBD2. The CDR3 runs 16 residues. V lost 3 bases to trimming and J lost 2 bases; unmatched junction nucleotides: 3. The germline V gene encodes CDR1 SGDLS and CDR2 YYNGEE. The CDR3 nucleotides read TGTGCCAGCAGCGACGGGACTAGCGGGGTCACAGATACGCAGTATTTT. Protein sequence: CASSDGTSGVTDTQYF.

The V gene is TRBV7-2, the J gene TRBJ1-1; a possible D gene is TRBD1 (6 bases). Germline loops: CDR1 SGHTA, CDR2 FQGNSA. CDR3 size: 16 residues. The germline V and J ends were trimmed by 2 bases and 1 base, with 14 bases remaining between them. CDR3 sequence (DNA): TGTGCCAGCAGCTTAAATACAGGGATAAGGAACACTGAAGCTTTCTTT. Translating it yields CASSLNTGIRNTEAFF.

The chain couples TRBV24-1 to TRBJ2-5; D may be TRBD2 (6 bases). The germline V gene has CDR1 KGHDR and CDR2 SFDVKD. V was clipped by 7 bases and J by 2 bases, with 13 bases between them. The CDR3 loop spans 14 amino acids. Here the CDR3 reads CATSPPRGQETQYF. CDR3 bases: TGTGCCACCAGCCCCCCGCGGGGTCAAGAGACCCAGTACTTC.

J is TRBJ2-1 and V is TRBV5-1; weak D call: TRBD1 (6 bases). The CDR3 has 15 amino acids. Per the germline V gene, CDR1 is SGHRS and CDR2 is YFSETQ. V dropped 0 bases and J dropped 6 bases, with 13 bases sitting between them. In DNA, the CDR3 is TGCGCCAGCAGCTTGGGTGGGGGCCAGGGCAATGAGCAGTTCTTC. Its translation is CASSLGGGQGNEQFF.

The V gene is TRBV18, the J gene TRBJ2-3; 7 bases map to TRBD2. Germline trimming cut 8 bases from V and 2 bases from J; bases unmatched to any gene: 10. The CDR3 is 15 residues long. Looked up from germline, CDR1 is KGHSH and CDR2 is LQKENI. In DNA, the CDR3 is TGTGCCAGCGGAAACGGGGGGAAAGCCACAGATACGCAGTATTTT. It translates to CASGNGGKATDTQYF.

This chain uses TRBV7-9 with TRBJ2-5, with TRBD2 matching over 8 bases. V shed 1 base and J 4 bases; nucleotides not matched to a gene: 5. The CDR3 length is 15 residues. Germline V gene lookup returns CDR1 SEHNR and CDR2 FQNEAQ (reference sequence). In nucleotides, the CDR3 is TGTGCCAGCAGCTTAGTAGGGCTAGCGGGAGAGACCCAGTACTTC. This translates into CASSLVGLAGETQYF.

This chain connects TRBV29-1 to TRBJ2-5; unclear D gene. The germline gives CDR1 SQVTM, CDR2 ANQGSEA. Trimming stripped 7 bases from V and 0 bases from J, with 9 bases between. The CDR3 has 12 amino acids. CDR3 in DNA: TGCAGCGGCGCCCCGTACCAAGAGACCCAGTACTTC. It specifies CSGAPYQETQYF.

The chain recombines TRBV3-1 with TRBJ1-6; D may be TRBD1 (5 bases). V was clipped by 1 base and J by 8 bases, with 9 bases between them. The CDR3 spans 14 residues. Per the germline V gene, CDR1 is LGHDT and CDR2 is YNNKEL (reference sequence). The CDR3 region has the DNA TGTGCCAGCAGCCAAGTTTTGGGGGATTCACCCCTCCACTTT. Encoded protein: CASSQVLGDSPLHF.

The chain combines TRBV24-1 with TRBJ1-4; 10 nucleotides agree with TRBD1. CDR1 and CDR2 from the germline V gene are KGHDR and SFDVKD. There are 14 residues in the CDR3. The V segment lost 8 bases and the J segment 4 bases; nucleotides outside the gene matches: 3. CDR3: CATIRDRGNEKLFF. CDR3 bases: TGTGCCACCATCCGGGACAGGGGTAATGAAAAACTGTTTTTT.

The J gene is TRBJ2-3, the V gene TRBV29-1, with 7 bases lining up with TRBD2. Per the germline V gene, CDR1 is SQVTM and CDR2 is ANQGSEA. This CDR3 region has 14 residues. V lost 1 base, J lost 6 bases, and 7 bases stayed unmatched. CDR3 DNA sequence: TGCAGCGTTGAAGCGCCAAGGGGAGGGGATACGCAGTATTTT. As protein: CSVEAPRGGDTQYF.

J is TRBJ2-2 and V is TRBV9, with 9 bases that match TRBD1. CDR1 and CDR2 from the germline V gene are SGDLS and YYNGEE. The CDR3 is made up of 14 amino acids. The V and J ends lost 4 bases and 7 bases, in that order; junction bases with no gene match: 5. The CDR3 coding sequence is TGTGCCAGCAGCCCCTTGACAGGGGGCGGGGAGCTGTTTTTT. Amino acids: CASSPLTGGGELFF.

The rearrangement links TRBV2 to TRBJ1-2; 8 positions match TRBD1. CDR3 length: 12 residues. Per germline, CDR1 SNHLY and CDR2 FYNNEI. J was trimmed by 2 bases and V by 8 bases; bases with no gene match: 1. Written as DNA, the CDR3 is TGTGCCAGCGGACAGGGCAACTATGGCTACACCTTC. Protein product: CASGQGNYGYTF.

This clonotype was observed once. V and J are TRBV5-6 and TRBJ2-1; D might be TRBD2 (6 bases). Trimming removed 2 bases at V and 0 bases at J, with 9 bases between. The CDR3 is made up of 15 amino acids. Germline CDR1 SGHDT, CDR2 YYEEEE. The CDR3 is CASSFYGGSYNEQFF. CDR3 bases: TGTGCCAGCAGCTTCTACGGGGGCTCCTACAATGAGCAGTTCTTC.

The rearrangement links TRBV30 to TRBJ2-5; perhaps TRBD1 as D (6 bases). This CDR3 comprises 13 residues. Per the germline V gene, CDR1 is GTSNPN and CDR2 is SVGIG (reference sequence). The ends were cut back, 2 bases at V and 3 bases at J, with 10 bases in the middle. The CDR3 loop reads CAWSRGSKETQYF. CDR3 DNA sequence: TGTGCCTGGAGTAGGGGGTCTAAAGAGACCCAGTACTTC. Together with reference TRBV30 and TRBJ2-5, the CDR3 gives the full variable domain: SQTIHQWPATLVQPVGSPLSLECTVEGTSNPNLYWYRQAAGRGLQLLFYSVGIGQISSEVPQNLSASRPQDRQFILSSKKLLLSDSGFYLCAWSRGSKETQYFGPGTRLLVL.